The 28 T cell receptor beta chains reported below all come from one sample, sequenced in a study of CD8 T cells in Susac syndrome (dated by TCRdb to about 2019). Libraries were built with the immunoSEQ multiplex PCR assay. RNA was extracted using the RNeasy kit, and about 0.5 to 1 microgram was reverse transcribed with random hexamers. Clones were called with MiXCR by TCRdb after fastp trimmed the public reads at Q25, and only in-frame beta chains were retained. For every CDR3 protein sequence, its rows merge into one entry that carries the most common genes and DNA. Here the sample has about 110,000 distinct CDR3 sequences; 95% to 98% occur a single time. The ten largest clones capture approximately 0.093% of the sample. The specimen was CD4+ T cells from PBMCs. The source of these receptors is a human donor in good health.

This chain connects TRBV3-1 to TRBJ2-7; tentatively, D is TRBD2 (5 bases). CDR1 and CDR2 (germline): LGHDT, YNNKEL (reference sequence). This CDR3 spans 14 amino acids. The ends were cut back, 3 bases at V and 0 bases at J, with 9 bases in the middle. The DNA of the CDR3 is TGTGCCAGCAGCCAGAGGGCTAGCTCCTACGAGCAGTACTTC. Translated: CASSQRASSYEQYF.

This chain links TRBV11-1 with TRBJ2-5, with 7 bases that match TRBD1. Germline V gene lookup returns CDR1 SGHAT and CDR2 FQDESV (reference sequence). The CDR3 has 13 amino acids. V shed 5 bases and J 5 bases; nucleotides not matched to a gene: 5. The CDR3 DNA sequence: TGTGCCAGCAGCAGAAGGGGGCTCGAGACCCAGTACTTC. Residues: CASSRRGLETQYF.

This clonotype is a singleton in its sample. The V call is TRBV7-2, the J call TRBJ2-3; D uncertain. Germline CDR1 reads SGHTA; CDR2 reads FQGNSA. The length of the CDR3 is 12 residues. V lost 5 bases and J lost 6, with 9 bases in between. CDR3 sequence: CASSPLRDTQYF. CDR3 bases: TGTGCCAGCAGCCCACTCCGGGATACGCAGTATTTT.

V usage is TRBV3-1 and J usage is TRBJ2-7, with a possible D match to TRBD1 (5 bases). Germline V CDR1 and CDR2: LGHDT, YNNKEL (reference sequence). V lost 0 bases, J lost 1 base, and 13 bases lay in between. The CDR3 has 16 amino acids. CDR3 bases: TGTGCCAGCAGCCAAGAGATCAGGGTACGGTCCTACGAGCAGTACTTC. Residues: CASSQEIRVRSYEQYF.

J is TRBJ2-1 and V is TRBV27; D unclear. The CDR3 extends over 13 amino acids. CDR1 MNHEY and CDR2 SMNVEV come from the germline V gene (reference sequence). Trimming shortened V by 6 bases and J by 2 bases, and 8 bases separated the two germline ends. DNA for the CDR3: TGTGCCAGCAGCCCTCCGCCCTACAATGAGCAGTTCTTC. Protein sequence: CASSPPPYNEQFF.

The V gene is TRBV28, the J gene TRBJ1-6, with unresolved D. The V gene lost 7 bases and the J gene lost 7 bases, with 17 bases spanning the gap. The CDR3 has 15 amino acids. Germline CDR1 is MDHEN and CDR2 is SYDVKM. This CDR3 reads CASILSAGNNSPLHF. The CDR3 DNA reads TGTGCCAGCATCCTGTCGGCGGGGAACAATTCACCCCTCCACTTT.

The rearrangement uses TRBV2 and TRBJ1-2, with D unresolved. Per the germline V gene, CDR1 is SNHLY and CDR2 is FYNNEI. This CDR3 has 13 residues. Between the trimmed V and J ends, which lost 5 bases and 4 bases, there was a span of 11 bases. CDR3: CASSRTLLYGYTF. The CDR3 DNA sequence: TGTGCCAGCAGTCGGACCCTCCTCTATGGCTACACCTTC.

The J gene is TRBJ2-2, the V gene TRBV6-5, with D possibly being TRBD2 (6 bases). Deletions cut 0 bases from V and 6 bases from J, with 14 bases between. CDR1 is MNHEY and CDR2 is SVGAGI in the germline V gene. CDR3 length equals 16 residues. The CDR3 loop reads CASSYSRAASAGELFF. The CDR3 coding sequence is TGTGCCAGCAGTTACTCCCGGGCTGCTAGCGCCGGGGAGCTGTTTTTT.

This chain uses TRBV27 with TRBJ1-2, with D maybe TRBD1 (6 bases). The V and J ends lost 2 bases and 4 bases respectively, with 11 bases between them. Per germline, CDR1 MNHEY and CDR2 SMNVEV (reference sequence). The CDR3 contains 14 residues. The CDR3 here is CASSLRGSSYGYTF. Written as DNA, the CDR3 is TGTGCCAGCAGTTTAAGGGGGTCATCCTATGGCTACACCTTC.

This chain joins TRBV9 and TRBJ2-5; TRBD1 matches 11 bases. The CDR3 loop spans 16 amino acids. From germline, CDR1 is SGDLS and CDR2 YYNGEE. V lost 0 bases, J lost 3 bases, and 4 bases stayed unmatched. CDR3 in amino acids: CASSVVPGQGEETQYF. The CDR3 bases are TGTGCCAGCAGCGTAGTTCCGGGACAGGGGGAAGAGACCCAGTACTTC.

The chain couples TRBV5-1 to TRBJ2-7; 7 nucleotides match TRBD1. Germline loops: CDR1 SGHRS, CDR2 YFSETQ. The V gene end was trimmed by 3 bases and the J gene end by 5 bases; junction bases not matched to a gene: 2. The CDR3 length is 12 residues. The CDR3 spells CASSYRGNEQYF. CDR3 nucleotides: TGCGCCAGCAGCTACAGGGGAAACGAGCAGTACTTC. The variable domain in full, with the rest retrieved from reference TRBV5-1 and TRBJ2-7, is KAGVTQTPRYLIKTRGQQVTLSCSPISGHRSVSWYQQTPGQGLQFLFEYFSETQRNKGNFPGRFSGRQFSNSRSEMNVSTLELGDSALYLCASSYRGNEQYFGPGTRLTVT.

This clonotype was recorded only once. J is TRBJ1-2 and V is TRBV6-2 or TRBV6-3, with TRBD1 matching over 9 bases. Unmatched junction bases numbered 3, after V lost 2 bases and J lost 2 bases. CDR3 length: 15 residues. CDR1 and CDR2 (germline): MNHEY, SVGEGT. The CDR3: CASSYPGQGNYGYTF. In DNA form, the CDR3 reads TGTGCCAGCAGTTACCCTGGACAGGGGAACTATGGCTACACCTTC.

This sequence joins TRBV29-1 and TRBJ1-1; a weak D match, TRBD1 (5 bases). Trimming shortened V by 6 bases and J by 10 bases, and 12 bases separated the two germline ends. CDR3 length: 10 residues. Germline V gene data show CDR1 as SQVTM and CDR2 as ANQGSEA. The CDR3 region is CSVYDQGAFF. The CDR3 nucleotides read TGCAGCGTGTACGATCAGGGAGCTTTCTTT. The full variable domain, completed using reference TRBV29-1 and TRBJ1-1, is SAVISQKPSRDICQRGTSLTIQCQVDSQVTMMFWYRQQPGQSLTLIATANQGSEATYESGFVIDKFPISRPNLTFSTLTVSNMSPEDSSIYLCSVYDQGAFFGQGTRLTVV.

This clonotype was counted between two and nine times. The rearrangement links TRBV6-4 to TRBJ2-2; D may be TRBD1 (6 bases). This CDR3 is 14 amino acids long. The V gene's germline CDR1 is MRHNA and CDR2 SNTAGT. V lost 5 bases to trimming and J lost 0 bases, with 7 bases between them. Written as DNA, the CDR3 is TGTGCCAGCAGTCAGGGGCCGAACACCGGGGAGCTGTTTTTT. It encodes CASSQGPNTGELFF.

The chain recombines TRBV15 with TRBJ1-2, with a possible D match to TRBD1 (5 bases). In germline, CDR1 is LNHNV, CDR2 YYDKDF (reference sequence). Trimming pared 0 bases from V and 6 bases from J, leaving 11 bases between. The CDR3 loop spans 14 amino acids. The CDR3 region is CATSREGVPHGYTF. DNA of the CDR3: TGTGCCACCAGCAGAGAGGGGGTCCCACATGGCTACACCTTC. The complete variable domain, with remaining parts taken from reference TRBV15 and TRBJ1-2, reads DAMVIQNPRYQVTQFGKPVTLSCSQTLNHNVMYWYQQKSSQAPKLLFHYYDKDFNNEADTPDNFQSRRPNTSFCFLDIRSPGLGDTAMYLCATSREGVPHGYTFGSGTRLTVV.

The V and J genes are TRBV3-1 and TRBJ1-6; D is unresolved. V shed 2 bases and J shed 12 bases, with 11 bases lying between them. The length of the CDR3 is 13 residues. Germline CDR1 LGHDT, CDR2 YNNKEL (reference sequence). The CDR3 DNA is TGTGCCAGCAGCCAATCCGGGTACGGACCCCTCCACTTT. Residues: CASSQSGYGPLHF. The complete variable domain, with remaining parts taken from reference TRBV3-1 and TRBJ1-6, reads DTAVSQTPKYLVTQMGNDKSIKCEQNLGHDTMYWYKQDSKKFLKIMFSYNNKELIINETVPNRFSPKSPDKAHLNLHINSLELGDSAVYFCASSQSGYGPLHFGNGTRLTVT.

The V call is TRBV12-3 or TRBV12-4, the J call TRBJ2-3; TRBD2 agrees at 8 bases. The trim removed 6 bases at V and 5 bases at J, leaving 10 bases unmatched. This CDR3 has 15 residues. The CDR3 protein is CASSPSGGQGDTQYF. CDR3 DNA: TGTGCCAGCAGCCCCTCGGGGGGGCAAGGAGATACGCAGTATTTT.

The chain's CDR3 is CASSDDSYGYTF. The CDR3 DNA follows: TGTGCCAGCAGTGATGACAGCTATGGCTACACCTTC. The V gene is TRBV25-1, the J gene TRBJ1-2; D perhaps matches TRBD1 (5 bases). The CDR3 totals 12 residues. The V end was cut by 3 bases, the J end by 4 bases, with 6 bases between. From germline, CDR1 is MGHDK and CDR2 SYGVNS.

This rearrangement joins TRBV19 to TRBJ2-2, with a possible D match to TRBD1 (5 bases). Germline lookup yields CDR1 LNHDA and CDR2 SQIVND (reference sequence). This CDR3 is 15 amino acids long. V was shortened by 5 bases and J by 0 bases, with 10 bases between the two germline ends. The CDR3 nucleotides read TGTGCCAGTAGTGCTGGGGCCGCGAACACCGGGGAGCTGTTTTTT. Its protein is CASSAGAANTGELFF.

The CDR3 sequence is CSEVGAVTDTQYF. The CDR3 DNA follows: TGCAGTGAAGTGGGGGCCGTCACAGATACGCAGTATTTT. The chain has TRBV20-1 and TRBJ2-3; D might be TRBD1 (6 bases). CDR3 length: 13 amino acids. Germline CDR1 and CDR2: DFQATT and SNEGSKA (reference sequence). V was clipped by 7 bases and J by 2 bases, with 13 bases between them.

The chain uses TRBV7-9 and TRBJ2-3; D uncertain. The CDR3 has 15 residues. Deletions cut 1 base from V and 4 bases from J, with 12 bases between. Germline loops: CDR1 SEHNR, CDR2 FQNEAQ (reference sequence). The CDR3 sequence is CASSLVLRVADTQYF. CDR3 nucleotide sequence: TGTGCCAGCAGCTTAGTCTTGCGTGTGGCAGATACGCAGTATTTT. Filled out from reference TRBV7-9 and TRBJ2-3, the complete variable domain reads DTGVSQNPRHKITKRGQNVTFRCDPISEHNRLYWYRQTLGQGPEFLTYFQNEAQLEKSRLLSDRFSAERPKGSFSTLEIQRTEQGDSAMYLCASSLVLRVADTQYFGPGTRLTVL.

The rearrangement links TRBV5-1 to TRBJ1-4, with D unclear. The CDR3 sequence is 15 residues long. CDR1 is SGHRS and CDR2 is YFSETQ in the germline V gene. Deletions cut 4 bases from V and 12 bases from J, with 22 bases between. The CDR3 sequence is CASSPLSRSDHQLFF. The CDR3 DNA follows: TGCGCCAGCAGCCCCCTATCGCGTTCGGACCACCAACTGTTTTTT.

The chain carries TRBV29-1 and TRBJ2-5; D is undetermined. This CDR3 is 14 amino acids long. In germline, CDR1 is SQVTM, CDR2 ANQGSEA. Deletions cut 7 bases from V and 1 base from J, with 16 bases between. The CDR3 region is CSAVTRFRQETQYF. As DNA, the CDR3 is TGCAGCGCTGTCACAAGATTCCGCCAAGAGACCCAGTACTTC.

The chain employs TRBV29-1 and TRBJ2-5; D assignment may be TRBD1 or TRBD2 (5 bases each). The CDR3 loop spans 12 amino acids. The V gene lost 7 bases and the J gene lost 9 bases, with 18 bases spanning the gap. Germline V gene sequence: CDR1 SQVTM, CDR2 ANQGSEA. The CDR3 region is CSARDGLGAQYF. The CDR3 coding sequence is TGCAGCGCCAGGGACGGGCTCGGGGCCCAGTACTTC. The full variable domain, its missing parts supplied by reference TRBV29-1 and TRBJ2-5, is SAVISQKPSRDICQRGTSLTIQCQVDSQVTMMFWYRQQPGQSLTLIATANQGSEATYESGFVIDKFPISRPNLTFSTLTVSNMSPEDSSIYLCSARDGLGAQYFGPGTRLLVL.

V is TRBV20-1 and J is TRBJ2-1, with 8 bases fitting TRBD1. Germline CDR1 DFQATT, CDR2 SNEGSKA (reference sequence). V dropped 8 bases and J dropped 9; count of bases not matched to a gene: 12. The CDR3 is 13 amino acids. Written as DNA, the CDR3 is TGCAGTTGTGTGGGCAGGGGGCCGTTTGAGCAGTTCTTC. It specifies CSCVGRGPFEQFF.

The V call is TRBV2, the J call TRBJ1-2, with TRBD1 identical over 7 bases. This CDR3 is 12 amino acids long. The trim removed 5 bases at V and 7 bases at J, leaving 4 bases unmatched. Germline lookup yields CDR1 SNHLY and CDR2 FYNNEI. CDR3 in DNA: TGTGCCAGCAGTACAGGGGTGGGTGGCTACACCTTC. Translation gives CASSTGVGGYTF.

The CDR3 is CASSGIAGVQETQYF. DNA for the CDR3: TGTGCCAGCAGTGGAATCGCGGGGGTCCAAGAGACCCAGTACTTC. The chain has TRBV2 and TRBJ2-5, with 7 bases aligning to TRBD2. This CDR3 contains 15 residues. The trim removed 4 bases at V and 1 base at J, leaving 6 bases unmatched. Per germline, CDR1 SNHLY and CDR2 FYNNEI. Full variable domain (remainder filled in from reference TRBV2 and TRBJ2-5): EPEVTQTPSHQVTQMGQEVILRCVPISNHLYFYWYRQILGQKVEFLVSFYNNEISEKSEIFDDQFSVERPDGSNFTLKIRSTKLEDSAMYFCASSGIAGVQETQYFGPGTRLLVL.

The chain has TRBV20-1 and TRBJ2-2; TRBD2 matches at 16 bases. Per germline, CDR1 DFQATT and CDR2 SNEGSKA (reference sequence). The CDR3 sequence is 16 residues long. V trimming: 5 bases; J trimming: 5 bases; junction bases outside the gene matches: 5. The chain's CDR3 is CSARGLAGGRTGELFF. CDR3 in DNA: TGCAGTGCTCGGGGACTAGCGGGGGGGCGAACCGGGGAGCTGTTTTTT.